A selection of T cell receptor beta chains follows, all from one sample in a study of T cell responses to AZD1222 COVID-19 vaccine. Only in-frame clones appear in the TCRdb table, and some are missing; sequencing was by immunoSEQ multiplex PCR. The data hold 85,000 to 100,000 clones, with just over 85% observed a single time. Sequencing used peripheral blood, obtained on day 0 of AZD1222 vaccination. The source of these receptors is an adult in good health. Both conserved end residues are part of each CDR3. D genes are given only for firm matches. For some rows the clone size is stated as once, few or many, or as a class when expanded; others skip it.

d_call	j_call	v_call	clone_size	cdr3_nt	cdr3_aa
-	TRBJ2-1	TRBV27	-	TGTGCCAGCAGTTTGGGGGGGCACAATGAGCAGTTCTTC	CASSLGGHNEQFF
-	TRBJ1-1	TRBV6-5	-	TGTGCCACCGAGGGTAGGGGGACTGAAGCTTTCTTT	CATEGRGTEAFF
-	TRBJ2-2	TRBV6-5	-	TGTGCCAGCACCCAGTCGGGGTACACCGGGGAGCTGTTTTTT	CASTQSGYTGELFF
-	TRBJ2-3	TRBV5-4	-	TGTGCCAGCAGCCAAGACAGTTATAGCACAGATACGCAGTATTTT	CASSQDSYSTDTQYF
TRBD2	TRBJ2-3	TRBV19	-	TGTGCCAGTAGCCCGCCACTAGCGGCCTACACAGATACGCAGTATTTT	CASSPPLAAYTDTQYF
TRBD2	TRBJ2-5	TRBV19	-	TGTGCCAGTAAGGAGCGGGGGCAAGAGACCCAGTACTTC	CASKERGQETQYF
TRBD2	TRBJ2-3	TRBV3-1/TRBV3-2	-	TGTGCCAGCAGTCCCACCGGGACTAGTACAGATACGCAGTATTTT	CASSPTGTSTDTQYF
TRBD2	TRBJ2-7	TRBV6-2/TRBV6-3	-	TGTGCCAGCAGTTACCCAGGACTAGCGGGGTCCTACGAGCAGTACTTC	CASSYPGLAGSYEQYF
-	TRBJ1-3	TRBV5-4	-	TGTGCCAGCAGCCCCCCGCCGACAGGCTCTGGAAACACCATATATTTT	CASSPPPTGSGNTIYF
-	TRBJ2-3	TRBV10-2	-	TGCGCCCTACGCGGGGCAGGTACAGATACGCAGTATTTT	CALRGAGTDTQYF
-	TRBJ2-5	TRBV9	-	TGTGCCAGCAGCCTAGTAGGGCGGATCCAAGAGACCCAGTACTTC	CASSLVGRIQETQYF
TRBD1	TRBJ1-3	TRBV6-5	once	TGTGCCAGCAGGGACAGGGAACCCGGAAACACCATATATTTT	CASRDREPGNTIYF
-	TRBJ2-7	TRBV6-2/TRBV6-3	-	TGTGCCAGCAGTTACTCGATCCAGGCAGCAGAGCAGTACTTC	CASSYSIQAAEQYF
TRBD2	TRBJ2-1	TRBV9	-	TGTGCCAGCAGCCCCAGTATTCGCGGACCGGGGACTAGCGGGACGAGCTCCTACAATGAGCAGTTCTTC	CASSPSIRGPGTSGTSSYNEQFF
TRBD2	TRBJ2-5	TRBV5-1	-	TGCGCCAGCAGCTTGTACGTTGGGGCTAGCGGGCCATACTTC	CASSLYVGASGPYF
-	TRBJ1-2	TRBV30	-	TGTGCCTGCAGCCGGATTCATGGCTACACCTTC	CACSRIHGYTF
TRBD2	TRBJ2-1	TRBV14	-	TGTGCCACCGGACTAGCGGGAGGGGGGGAGCAGTTCTTC	CATGLAGGGEQFF
TRBD1	TRBJ1-6	TRBV5-1	-	TGCGCCAGCAGCCAAGGGGGCCAAGGTTCACCCCTCCACTTT	CASSQGGQGSPLHF
-	TRBJ2-1	TRBV7-3	-	TGTGCCAGCAGCCTAAGGCCCCAGGGGGGTTTTGTATGGAATGAGCAGTTCTTC	CASSLRPQGGFVWNEQFF
TRBD1	TRBJ2-1	TRBV27	-	TGTGCCAGCAGTTACCGTCCACTACAGGGGTCCTACAATGAGCAGTTCTTC	CASSYRPLQGSYNEQFF
-	TRBJ1-1	TRBV7-9	-	TGTGCCAGCAGCACAGGACACAAGGCTTTCTTT	CASSTGHKAFF
-	TRBJ1-2	TRBV11-3	once	TGTGCCAGCAGCTTAGAGGGAGGGTACGGCTACACCTTC	CASSLEGGYGYTF
TRBD2	TRBJ2-1	TRBV7-6	-	TGTGCCAGCAGCCTTAGCGGGAGATCGGACAATGAGCAGTTCTTC	CASSLSGRSDNEQFF
-	TRBJ2-1	TRBV2	once	TGTGCCAGCATCGCCGGGACTCTCTCCTACAATGAGCAGTTCTTC	CASIAGTLSYNEQFF
-	TRBJ2-3	TRBV12-3/TRBV12-4	-	TGTGCCAGCAGCCCGGAGATGGATACGCAGTATTTT	CASSPEMDTQYF
-	TRBJ2-3	TRBV7-2	once	TGTGCCAGCAGCTTAGGACAGGGGACTATGGATACGCAGTATTTT	CASSLGQGTMDTQYF
-	TRBJ1-2	TRBV30	-	TGTGCCTGGAGTGTATCTCGGGCGGACTATGGCTACACCTTC	CAWSVSRADYGYTF
-	TRBJ1-1	TRBV27	-	TGTGCCAGCAGTTCTAACGTGAACACTGAAGCTTTCTTT	CASSSNVNTEAFF
-	TRBJ2-5	TRBV12-3/TRBV12-4	-	TGTGCCAGCAGTTTGAGAGGGAAAGAGACCCAGTACTTC	CASSLRGKETQYF
-	TRBJ1-3	TRBV3-1/TRBV3-2	few	TGTGCCAGCAGCCAAGGGGTAGCTGGAAACACCATATATTTT	CASSQGVAGNTIYF
TRBD1	TRBJ2-1	TRBV7-2	-	TGTGCCAGCAGCTTATGGGGACAGGGTATCAATGAGCAGTTCTTC	CASSLWGQGINEQFF